These 21 T cell receptor beta chains were sequenced from one sample in a study of CD8 T cells in Susac syndrome. Random hexamers were used to reverse transcribe an amount of about 0.5 to 1 ug RNA. A single record per CDR3 protein comes from TCRdb applying MiXCR to the immunoSEQ multiplex PCR reads. The table shows approximately 300,000 distinct CDR3 sequences, with roughly 90% occurring only once. Sequenced input: CD8+ T cells from PBMCs. The receptors were sampled from a human donor with multiple sclerosis.

The genes are TRBV12-3 or TRBV12-4 and TRBJ2-1, with a possible D match to TRBD2 (5 bases). There are 13 residues in the CDR3. V lost 5 bases to trimming and J lost 8 bases, with 13 bases between them. CDR3 sequence (DNA): TGTGCCAGCAGTCCTGCTAGCACCTATGAGCAGTTCTTC. It codes for CASSPASTYEQFF.

This clonotype was counted once. V is TRBV6-2 or TRBV6-3 and J is TRBJ2-7; tentatively, D is TRBD2 (6 bases). The CDR3 is 14 amino acids. Germline V CDR1 and CDR2: MNHEY, SVGEGT. The V end was cut by 3 bases, the J end by 2 bases, with 11 bases between. The CDR3 bases are TGTGCCAGCAGTTATCTAGCGCCTACCTACGAGCAGTACTTC. Its translation: CASSYLAPTYEQYF.

This clonotype showed up just once. CDR3 nucleotides: TGTGCCAGCAGCGTAAACCCAGGGCGGACTAGTGTGCACAATGAGCAGTTCTTC. Translation gives CASSVNPGRTSVHNEQFF. The V and J genes are TRBV9 and TRBJ2-1; 7 bases align to TRBD2. CDR1 and CDR2 from the germline V gene are SGDLS and YYNGEE. The trim removed 1 base at V and 5 bases at J, leaving 15 bases unmatched. The CDR3 contains 18 residues.

This clonotype was detected only once. The chain links TRBV14 to TRBJ1-2, with 8 bases matching TRBD1. The CDR3 totals 22 residues. Germline values: CDR1 SGHDN, CDR2 FVKESK. V gave up 0 bases and J gave up 7 bases; unmatched junction bases: 28. DNA for the CDR3: TGTGCCAGCAGCCAAGAAGAAGCCCCGGAAGACAGGGGATTTGCCCCCCTATCTGGCTACACCTTC. Protein: CASSQEEAPEDRGFAPLSGYTF.

The V gene is TRBV27, the J gene TRBJ1-5; D remains ambiguous. The CDR3 consists of 13 residues. Per germline, CDR1 MNHEY and CDR2 SMNVEV (reference sequence). V was cut by 8 bases and J by 7 bases, with 15 bases left in between. The DNA of the CDR3 is TGTGCCAGCGGTAGAACCCAAGGCCAGCCCCAGCATTTT. Translating it yields CASGRTQGQPQHF.

The chain couples TRBV4-1 to TRBJ1-3; possibly TRBD1 for D (5 bases). Germline loops: CDR1 MGHRA, CDR2 YSYEKL. The CDR3 is 18 amino acids. Trimming shortened V by 2 bases and J by 3 bases, and 20 bases separated the two germline ends. In nucleotides, the CDR3 is TGCGCCAGCAGCCAAACCACAAGTACGGGGACTGTTGGAAACACCATATATTTT. It yields the protein CASSQTTSTGTVGNTIYF.

J is TRBJ2-5 and V is TRBV6-2 or TRBV6-3, with D unclear. The V and J ends lost 1 base and 2 bases respectively, with 8 bases between them. In germline, CDR1 is MNHEY, CDR2 SVGEGT. This CDR3 is built from 14 residues. In nucleotides, the CDR3 is TGTGCCAGCAGTTACTTCGCGACGCAAGAGACCCAGTACTTC. This encodes CASSYFATQETQYF.

This chain uses TRBV27 with TRBJ2-1, with 10 bases fitting TRBD1. Germline V CDR1 and CDR2: MNHEY, SMNVEV (reference sequence). The length of the CDR3 is 15 residues. The ends lost 6 bases at V and 5 bases at J; junction bases unmatched: 7. The CDR3 nucleotides are TGTGCCAGCAGCCTTGGGACAGGGGTCCACAATGAGCAGTTCTTC. Amino acid sequence: CASSLGTGVHNEQFF.

The chain has TRBV4-1 and TRBJ1-1; 11 bases map to TRBD1. The germline V gene encodes CDR1 MGHRA and CDR2 YSYEKL. With V trimmed by 3 bases and J by 6 bases, 9 bases remained unmatched. The CDR3 is made up of 16 amino acids. In DNA form, the CDR3 reads TGCGCCAGCAGCCAGGACAGGGGGCTAAGGGTACCTGAAGCTTTCTTT. Amino acids: CASSQDRGLRVPEAFF.

The rearrangement uses TRBV29-1 and TRBJ2-7, with D possibly TRBD2 on 6 matching bases. Germline assignment: CDR1 SQVTM and CDR2 ANQGSEA. The CDR3 length is 14 residues. The germline V and J ends were trimmed by 7 bases and 0 bases, with 16 bases remaining between them. For the CDR3, the DNA is TGCAGCGCCGAAGTTGCGGGAAGCTCCTACGAGCAGTACTTC. Translating gives CSAEVAGSSYEQYF.

The chain uses TRBV28 and TRBJ2-6; 7 nucleotides line up with TRBD1. The trim removed 2 bases at V and 3 bases at J, leaving 4 bases unmatched. CDR1 and CDR2 (germline): MDHEN, SYDVKM. The CDR3 loop spans 16 amino acids. The CDR3 DNA reads as TGTGCCAGCAGTTTACAGGGGGTAGGTGGGGCCAACGTCCTGACTTTC. Residues: CASSLQGVGGANVLTF.

J is TRBJ2-7 and V is TRBV7-8; TRBD2 matches 9 bases. Per the germline V gene, CDR1 is SGHVS and CDR2 is FQNEAQ. V lost 10 bases to trimming and J lost 3 bases; unmatched junction nucleotides: 13. The CDR3 consists of 15 residues. CDR3: CATRGRGTSLYEQYF. The CDR3 coding sequence is TGTGCCACCCGCGGGCGCGGGACTAGCCTCTACGAGCAGTACTTC.

The genes are TRBV20-1 and TRBJ2-7; 7 nucleotides line up with TRBD1. Germline V CDR1 and CDR2: DFQATT, SNEGSKA (reference sequence). With V trimmed by 0 bases and J by 1 base, 6 bases remained unmatched. CDR3 length: 15 residues. CDR3 region: CSARDWTGISYEQYF. CDR3 DNA: TGCAGTGCTAGAGATTGGACAGGTATATCCTACGAGCAGTACTTC.

The V call is TRBV24-1, the J call TRBJ2-7; 7 positions match TRBD1. Trimming removed 3 bases from V and 2 bases from J; junction bases left unmatched: 9. Germline-derived CDR1 and CDR2 are KGHDR and SFDVKD. The CDR3 is 16 residues long. The CDR3 region is CATSDIPRGITYEQYF. DNA for the CDR3: TGTGCCACCAGTGATATCCCCAGGGGGATTACCTACGAGCAGTACTTC.

This chain links TRBV20-1 with TRBJ2-7; TRBD2 matches at 11 bases. V lost 1 base, J lost 3 bases, and 8 bases stayed unmatched. The CDR3 contains 16 residues. Germline CDR1 DFQATT, CDR2 SNEGSKA (reference sequence). CDR3 loop: CSARGGLAGGDYEQYF. As DNA, the CDR3 is TGCAGTGCTAGAGGAGGTTTAGCGGGGGGGGACTACGAGCAGTACTTC.

Worth noting for this clonotype: An end of the junction differs from the germline gene, which may be a read error. The chain joins TRBV7-9 to TRBJ2-5; TRBD2 matches 9 bases. The germline gives CDR1 SEHNR, CDR2 FQNEAQ (reference sequence). The CDR3 runs to 13 residues. The CDR3 region has the DNA TGTGCCAGCAGCCCTTTCCCTAGCGGGGAGTTGGACTTC. It encodes CASSPFPSGELDF. Complete variable domain (other parts from reference TRBV7-9 and TRBJ2-5): DTGVSQNPRHKITKRGQNVTFRCDPISEHNRLYWYRQTLGQGPEFLTYFQNEAQLEKSRLLSDRFSAERPKGSFSTLEIQRTEQGDSAMYLCASSPFPSGELDFGPGTRLLVL.

V gene TRBV3-1 combines with J gene TRBJ2-3, with TRBD1 identical over 7 bases. This CDR3 comprises 18 residues. Germline CDR1 reads LGHDT; CDR2 reads YNNKEL (reference sequence). With V trimmed by 1 base and J by 6 bases, 16 bases remained unmatched. The CDR3 sequence: CASSQAIPTGDLGDTQYF. CDR3 in DNA: TGTGCCAGCAGCCAAGCCATTCCAACAGGGGACCTCGGGGATACGCAGTATTTT.

The CDR3 nucleotides read TGTGCCACCAGCACCGTGTTCGGGGACGGTGAAGCTTTCTTT. As protein: CATSTVFGDGEAFF. The genes are TRBV15 and TRBJ1-1; possible D gene TRBD1, 5 bases. Germline CDR1 reads LNHNV; CDR2 reads YYDKDF (reference sequence). The V end lost 4 bases, the J end lost 7 bases, and 16 bases lay between the germline ends. This CDR3 has 14 amino acids.

The chain has TRBV2 and TRBJ1-4; D unclear. V was pared by 7 bases and J by 2 bases, with 11 bases between. The CDR3 has 14 residues. Germline CDR1 and CDR2: SNHLY and FYNNEI. CDR3 loop: CASTSMNTNEKLFF. CDR3 nucleotides: TGTGCCAGCACCTCTATGAACACTAATGAAAAACTGTTTTTT.

The V call is TRBV7-2, the J call TRBJ2-7; D is possibly TRBD2 (5 bases). Trimming shortened V by 10 bases and J by 0 bases, and 22 bases separated the two germline ends. Germline loops: CDR1 SGHTA, CDR2 FQGNSA. The CDR3 has 16 residues. DNA of the CDR3: TGTGCCAACCAGCCCCCAGCGGACCAGAGCTCCTACGAGCAGTACTTC. Protein sequence: CANQPPADQSSYEQYF.

The rearrangement joins TRBV2 to TRBJ2-1, with D tentatively TRBD1 or TRBD2 (5 bases each). The germline CDR1 and CDR2 sequences are SNHLY and FYNNEI. Trimming took off 6 bases at V and 0 bases at J, with 9 bases between the two ends. The CDR3 has 14 amino acids. The CDR3 reads CASRGTRSYNEQFF. CDR3 sequence (DNA): TGTGCCAGCAGGGGGACCCGCTCCTACAATGAGCAGTTCTTC. The variable domain in full, completed from reference TRBV2 and TRBJ2-1, reads EPEVTQTPSHQVTQMGQEVILRCVPISNHLYFYWYRQILGQKVEFLVSFYNNEISEKSEIFDDQFSVERPDGSNFTLKIRSTKLEDSAMYFCASRGTRSYNEQFFGPGTRLTVL.